Listed here is a single T cell receptor beta chain. The V segment lost 2 bases and the J segment 5 bases; nucleotides outside the gene matches: 4. Germline CDR1 SGHTA, CDR2 FQGTGA. The CDR3 contains 14 residues. This entry belongs to a study of shared clonotypes between healthy human individuals. Generated by immunoSEQ multiplex PCR, the TCRdb table keeps only in-frame clones and is missing some. The data show about 2.3 million clones, with 80% to 95% seen just once and 0.35% to 0.45% held by the top ten. The V and J genes are TRBV7-3 and TRBJ2-7; 9 nucleotides align to TRBD1. Sequenced: naive CD4+ T cells from PBMCs. Subset described: CD45RA+ positively selected. The sequence came from a man aged 18 to 29 in good health. Some clones in this sample may be carry-over from other donors' samples. CDR3 DNA: TGTGCCAGCAGCTTAGCGGGACAGGGAGACGAGCAGTACTTC. Encoded protein: CASSLAGQGDEQYF.